The 29 T cell receptor beta chains reported below all come from one sample, sequenced in a study of T cells in women clearing cervical HPV infection. Profiled with immunoSEQ multiplex PCR; TCRdb holds only in-frame clones, not every one. In total, the table holds under 35,000 clones. The source material was blood buffy coat. The receptors here all came from a woman aged 18-70 years with a cervical HPV16 infection that either progressed to CIN3+ or cleared (not recorded which).

About this clone: The read ends 3 residues early relative to the CDR3; the germline J gene fills the gap. V and J are TRBV7-2 and TRBJ2-7, with D unresolved. This CDR3 is 11 amino acids long. Germline assignment: CDR1 SGHTA and CDR2 FQGNSA. The V end was cut by 5 bases, the J end by 4 bases, with 6 bases between. The sequenced part of the CDR3 DNA is TGTGCCAGCAGCCCGCAGTACGAG. Encoded protein: CASSPQYE. The full CDR3 protein reads CASSPQYEQYF.

CDR3: CSARDWASGANVLTF. The part of the CDR3 DNA that was read is TGCAGTGCTAGAGATTGGGCCTCTGGGGCCAACGTC. V usage is TRBV20-1 and J usage is TRBJ2-6, with unresolved D. The read stops 3 residues short of the end of the CDR3; the missing end is completed from the germline J gene. V was pared by 0 bases and J by 0 bases, with 6 bases between. This CDR3 has 15 residues. Germline loops: CDR1 DFQATT, CDR2 SNEGSKA (reference sequence).

As to this clone: With the read ending 3 residues before the CDR3 end, the germline J gene is used to fill in that end. The chain is built from TRBV11-3 and TRBJ1-1; tentative D call: TRBD1 (6 bases). Germline lookup yields CDR1 SGHNT and CDR2 YENEEA. V shed 2 bases and J shed 0 bases, with 7 bases lying between them. The CDR3 has 14 amino acids. The CDR3 bases that were read are TGTGCCAGCAGCTTACAGGGGCTGAACACTGAA. It translates to CASSLQGLNTE. The whole CDR3 protein reads CASSLQGLNTEAFF.

About this clone itself: The CDR3 end falls 3 residues outside the read, so it is completed with the germline J gene. The rearrangement joins TRBV5-1 to TRBJ1-2, with TRBD1 as a possible D gene (6 bases). This CDR3 has 14 residues. Germline V gene sequence: CDR1 SGHRS, CDR2 YFSETQ. V dropped 0 bases and J dropped 4 bases, with 10 bases sitting between them. The part of the CDR3 DNA that was read is TGCGCCAGCAGCTTGGCCTGGGACACCTATGGC. The encoded protein is CASSLAWDTYG. The CDR3, in full, reads CASSLAWDTYGYTF.

A word on this clone: The read falls 3 residues short of the CDR3 end, and the missing part is taken from the germline J gene. The rearrangement links TRBV12-3 or TRBV12-4 to TRBJ2-5; 14 bases map to TRBD2. The V segment lost 5 bases and the J segment 2 bases; nucleotides outside the gene matches: 4. CDR3 length: 16 residues. The chain's CDR3 is CASSPGLAGVQETQYF. The DNA read from the CDR3 is TGTGCCAGCAGTCCGGGACTAGCGGGGGTACAAGAGACC.

Turning to this clone: Coverage ceases 3 residues before the CDR3 finishes, and the germline J gene fills in the end. The chain joins TRBV19 to TRBJ2-6; D not resolved. The CDR3 has 17 amino acids. The V gene lost 6 bases and the J gene lost 2 bases, with 17 bases spanning the gap. Germline lookup yields CDR1 LNHDA and CDR2 SQIVND (reference sequence). The sequenced CDR3 bases are TGTGCCAGTAGGTTAGGTCCATCAGCGCCTGGGGCCAACGTC. Protein product: CASRLGPSAPGANV. The whole CDR3 region reads CASRLGPSAPGANVLTF.

Remarks on this clone: The read finishes 3 residues shy of the CDR3 end, and the germline J gene is used to complete it. The chain combines TRBV10-3 with TRBJ2-7, with D maybe TRBD1 (6 bases). The V and J ends lost 7 bases and 5 bases respectively, with 15 bases between them. The germline gives CDR1 ENHRY, CDR2 SYGVKD. The CDR3 length is 13 residues. CDR3 in amino acids: CAITKGDSHEQYF. The DNA read from the CDR3 is TGTGCCATCACCAAGGGGGATTCCCACGAG.

Comments on this clone: The read stops 3 residues short of the end of the CDR3; the missing end is completed from the germline J gene. This chain connects TRBV19 to TRBJ1-3; D is ambiguous. The V gene lost 5 bases and the J gene lost 6 bases, with 14 bases spanning the gap. The CDR3 runs 14 residues. CDR1 is LNHDA and CDR2 is SQIVND in the germline V gene (reference sequence). The sequenced part of the CDR3 DNA is TGTGCCAGTAGTCCCGTGCAGGCTACAAACACC. As protein: CASSPVQATNT. The whole CDR3 sequence reads CASSPVQATNTIYF.

This CDR3 reads CASSLGTNYNEQFF. The CDR3 bases that were read are TGTGCCAGCAGCTTAGGGACAAACTACAATGAG. The chain employs TRBV11-3 and TRBJ2-1, with a tentative D call TRBD1 (5 bases). The sequence runs out 3 residues before the end of the CDR3; the remainder is reconstructed from the germline J gene. Per the germline V gene, CDR1 is SGHNT and CDR2 is YENEEA. The CDR3 runs to 14 residues. V gave up 1 base and J gave up 3 bases, with 7 bases separating them.

Turning to this clone: The read stops 3 residues short of the end of the CDR3; the missing end is completed from the germline J gene. The rearrangement joins TRBV14 to TRBJ2-7, with TRBD1 matching over 8 bases. The CDR3 covers 14 residues. Germline values: CDR1 SGHDN, CDR2 FVKESK. The V and J ends lost 6 bases and 5 bases, in that order; junction bases with no gene match: 9. The covered CDR3 bases are TGTGCCAGCAGTCCCCGACAGGGGTTCAACGAG. It translates to CASSPRQGFNE. Given in full, the CDR3 is CASSPRQGFNEQYF.

About this clone itself: The read falls 3 residues short of the CDR3 end, and the missing part is taken from the germline J gene. The V and J genes are TRBV11-3 and TRBJ2-2; maybe TRBD1 (5 bases). The germline V gene has CDR1 SGHNT and CDR2 YENEEA. The CDR3 consists of 15 residues. The CDR3 loop reads CASSWRISGANVLFF. The part of the CDR3 DNA that was read is TGTGCCAGCAGTTGGCGGATCTCTGGGGCCAACGTG. Full variable domain (missing parts from reference TRBV11-3 and TRBJ2-2): EAGVVQSPRYKIIEKKQPVAFWCNPISGHNTLYWYLQNLGQGPELLIRYENEEAVDDSQLPKDRFSAERLKGVDSTLKIQPAELGDSAVYLCASSWRISGANVLFFGEGSRLTVL.

About this clone: The CDR3 end is not reached by the read, which stops 3 residues before it; the germline J gene fills it in. This rearrangement joins TRBV15 to TRBJ1-5; TRBD1 agrees at 7 bases. J was trimmed by 2 bases and V by 0 bases; bases with no gene match: 10. Germline V lookup: CDR1 LNHNV, CDR2 YYDKDF (reference sequence). CDR3 length equals 18 residues. CDR3 in amino acids: CATSRDSNTGEGNQPQHF. Incomplete CDR3 DNA: TGTGCCACCAGCAGAGACTCCAACACAGGGGAGGGCAATCAGCCC.

For this clone: The read comes to an end 3 residues before the CDR3 does, leaving the germline J gene to fill in the end. The V and J genes are TRBV19 and TRBJ2-7; D is possibly TRBD1 (6 bases). The germline gives CDR1 LNHDA, CDR2 SQIVND (reference sequence). The V end lost 6 bases, the J end lost 1 base, and 13 bases lay between the germline ends. This CDR3 is 14 amino acids long. CDR3 loop: CASSKKQGSYEQYF. The sequenced part of the CDR3 DNA is TGTGCCAGTAGCAAGAAACAGGGTTCCTACGAG.

A word on this clone: Read data end 3 residues before the CDR3 end; the end is taken from the germline J gene. The chain carries TRBV4-2 and TRBJ1-6; D is perhaps TRBD1 (6 bases). There are 15 residues in the CDR3. CDR1 is LGHNA, CDR2 YNFKEQ, per germline. Trimming cost V 3 bases and J 8 bases, with 14 bases left between them. CDR3 in amino acids: CASSQNRVSDSPLHF. The part of the CDR3 DNA that was read is TGTGCCAGCAGCCAGAACAGGGTTAGTGATTCACCC.

As concerns this clone: The sequenced fragment ends 3 residues before the CDR3 boundary, so the rest is inferred from the germline J gene. The rearrangement links TRBV19 to TRBJ1-6, with D possibly matching TRBD1 (5 bases). The CDR3 sequence is 14 residues long. Germline values: CDR1 LNHDA, CDR2 SQIVND (reference sequence). Trimming took off 5 bases at V and 0 bases at J, with 5 bases between the two ends. Incomplete CDR3 DNA: TGTGCCAGTAGTCAGGGCTCCTATAATTCACCC. This encodes CASSQGSYNSP. The whole CDR3 is CASSQGSYNSPLHF.

As for this clone: The read ends 3 residues shy of where the CDR3 ends; the end is completed using the germline J gene. The rearrangement joins TRBV27 to TRBJ2-2, with TRBD2 matching 12 bases. Germline loops: CDR1 MNHEY, CDR2 SMNVEV (reference sequence). V lost 6 bases and J lost 6; bases outside the gene matches: 8. This CDR3 is built from 16 residues. Partial CDR3 DNA: TGTGCCAGCAGAGTGACTAGCGGGAGATGGCCCGGGGAG. Its translation: CASRVTSGRWPGE. The whole CDR3 is CASRVTSGRWPGELFF.

The CDR3 sequence is CASSLGGGSGDTQYF. CDR3 DNA (partial): TGTGCCAGCAGCTTAGGGGGGGGTAGCGGAGATACG. The chain combines TRBV7-3 with TRBJ2-3; 7 nucleotides agree with TRBD2. The CDR3 end is not reached by the read, which stops 3 residues before it; the germline J gene fills it in. CDR3 length: 15 residues. Germline V CDR1 and CDR2: SGHTA, FQGTGA. The trim removed 2 bases at V and 5 bases at J, leaving 7 bases unmatched. Supplemented by reference TRBV7-3 and TRBJ2-3, the full variable domain reads GAGVSQTPSNKVTEKGKYVELRCDPISGHTALYWYRQSLGQGPEFLIYFQGTGAADDSGLPNDRFFAVRPEGSVSTLKIQRTERGDSAVYLCASSLGGGSGDTQYFGPGTRLTVL.

For this clone: Read sequence stops 3 residues before the CDR3 end, and the germline J gene provides the missing end. J is TRBJ2-3 and V is TRBV7-3; TRBD1 might be the D (6 bases). Per the germline V gene, CDR1 is SGHTA and CDR2 is FQGTGA. The CDR3 runs 14 residues. The ends were cut back, 1 base at V and 8 bases at J, with 13 bases in the middle. The CDR3 here is CASSLIKGVGTQYF. Incomplete CDR3 DNA: TGTGCCAGCAGCTTAATCAAGGGGGTGGGTACG.

About this clone itself: The read ends 3 residues before the CDR3 terminus; that terminus is restored from the germline J gene. This chain joins TRBV29-1 and TRBJ1-1; maybe TRBD1 (5 bases). Per the germline V gene, CDR1 is SQVTM and CDR2 is ANQGSEA. CDR3 size: 10 residues. This chain's CDR3 is CSVFARGAFF. The part of the CDR3 DNA that was read is TGCAGCGTCTTTGCCCGGGGG.

In the case of this clone: The sequence runs out 3 residues before the end of the CDR3; the remainder is reconstructed from the germline J gene. The chain is built from TRBV19 and TRBJ1-2; D is perhaps TRBD1 (6 bases). The CDR3 runs to 12 residues. Germline V gene lookup returns CDR1 LNHDA and CDR2 SQIVND (reference sequence). The CDR3 reads CASRDRRNDYTF. The covered CDR3 bases are TGTGCCAGTAGGGACAGAAGGAACGAC.

As for this clone: The missing CDR3 end, 3 residues past where the read stops, is filled in from the germline J gene. The sample carries other DNA sequences with the same CDR3. This chain links TRBV5-1 with TRBJ2-1, with no clear D. The CDR3 totals 11 residues. Trimming took 2 bases from V and 7 from J, leaving 4 bases between them. The germline CDR1 and CDR2 sequences are SGHRS and YFSETQ. The CDR3 loop reads CASSLGNEQFF. The CDR3 DNA, read in part, is TGCGCCAGCAGCTTAGGGAATGAG.

As for this clone: Germline is not matched at one junction end, which may reflect a read error. The read comes to an end 3 residues before the CDR3 does, leaving the germline J gene to fill in the end. The same CDR3 can be traced to other DNA sequences in this sample. This chain connects TRBV19 to TRBJ1-3; D perhaps matches TRBD1 (5 bases). This CDR3 region has 15 residues. CDR1 is LNHDA and CDR2 is SQIVND in the germline V gene (reference sequence). CDR3 sequence reads: CASFSGLLAGNTIYF. CDR3 DNA, as far as it was read: TGTGCCAGTTTTTCAGGGCTACTAGCCGGAAACACA. The full variable domain, rest sourced from reference TRBV19 and TRBJ1-3, is DGGITQSPKYLFRKEGQNVTLSCEQNLNHDAMYWYRQDPGQGLRLIYYSQIVNDFQKGDIAEGYSVSREKKESFPLTVTSAQKNPTAFYLCASFSGLLAGNTIYFGEGSWLTVV.

Note on this clone: The read stops 3 residues short of the end of the CDR3; the missing end is completed from the germline J gene. V usage is TRBV5-4 and J usage is TRBJ2-7; 7 nucleotides agree with TRBD1. V lost 4 bases and J lost 3; bases outside the gene matches: 7. CDR3 length equals 14 residues. CDR1 SGHNT and CDR2 YYREEE come from the germline V gene (reference sequence). The sequenced part of the CDR3 DNA is TGTGCCAGCAGCGGCACAGGGGAGAACTACGAG. Its translation: CASSGTGENYE. The whole CDR3 sequence is CASSGTGENYEQYF.

The CDR3 protein is CASSFNRGFGNTIYF. The part of the CDR3 DNA that was read is TGTGCCAGCAGCTTCAACAGGGGGTTTGGAAACACC. This sequence joins TRBV5-4 and TRBJ1-3; TRBD1 matches at 8 bases. The read ends 3 residues before the CDR3 terminus; that terminus is restored from the germline J gene. CDR3 length: 15 amino acids. Germline lookup yields CDR1 SGHNT and CDR2 YYREEE (reference sequence). V shed 2 bases and J 3 bases; nucleotides not matched to a gene: 4. Variable domain in full (rest from reference TRBV5-4 and TRBJ1-3): ETGVTQSPTHLIKTRGQQVTLRCSSQSGHNTVSWYQQALGQGPQFIFQYYREEENGRGNFPPRFSGLQFPNYSSELNVNALELDDSALYLCASSFNRGFGNTIYFGEGSWLTVV.

With respect to this clone: The read halts 3 residues ahead of the CDR3 end, with the missing end drawn from the germline J gene. V and J are TRBV2 and TRBJ2-2; 8 bases are shared with TRBD1. The germline gives CDR1 SNHLY, CDR2 FYNNEI. The length of the CDR3 is 14 residues. CDR3 amino acids: CASTGTGGFEKLFF. CDR3 DNA (partial): TGTGCCAGCACGGGAACAGGGGGATTCGAAAAG.

The CDR3 loop is CASSPGTGRSYEQYF. The covered CDR3 bases are TGTGCCAGCAGCCCCGGGACAGGGAGGTCCTACGAG. The J gene is TRBJ2-7, the V gene TRBV5-4; 9 positions agree with TRBD1. Coverage ceases 3 residues before the CDR3 finishes, and the germline J gene fills in the end. CDR3 length: 15 amino acids. Losses at the gene ends were 4 bases for V and 1 base for J; bases not matched to a gene: 6. Germline CDR1 and CDR2: SGHNT and YYREEE (reference sequence).

On this clone: The read halts 3 residues ahead of the CDR3 end, with the missing end drawn from the germline J gene. This sample includes further DNA sequences coding for the same CDR3. The chain couples TRBV7-3 to TRBJ2-3, with D tentatively TRBD1 (6 bases). CDR3 size: 15 residues. The germline CDR1 and CDR2 sequences are SGHTA and FQGTGA. This chain's CDR3 is CASSLGGGSEETQYF. The sequenced CDR3 bases are TGTGCCAGCAGCTTAGGGGGCGGGTCCGAAGAGACG. Full variable domain (rest looked up from reference TRBV7-3 and TRBJ2-3): GAGVSQTPSNKVTEKGKYVELRCDPISGHTALYWYRQSLGQGPEFLIYFQGTGAADDSGLPNDRFFAVRPEGSVSTLKIQRTERGDSAVYLCASSLGGGSEETQYFGPGTRLTVL.

Points on this clone: The sequenced fragment ends 3 residues before the CDR3 boundary, so the rest is inferred from the germline J gene. This sequence joins TRBV7-9 and TRBJ1-2, with D possibly matching TRBD1 (5 bases). This CDR3 is 13 amino acids long. Germline lookup yields CDR1 SEHNR and CDR2 FQNEAQ (reference sequence). This CDR3 is CASSLAGAEDYTF. The sequenced CDR3 bases are TGTGCCAGCAGCTTAGCAGGGGCAGAAGAC.

About this clone: The observed sequence ends 3 residues before the CDR3 terminus, with the missing tail filled in from the germline J gene. The chain uses TRBV12-3 or TRBV12-4 and TRBJ2-3; D gene uncertain. The CDR3 spans 16 residues. The V and J ends lost 4 bases and 0 bases respectively, with 14 bases between them. This CDR3 is CASSSIQSPSTDTQYF. CDR3 bases read: TGTGCCAGCAGTTCAATTCAGAGTCCTAGCACAGATACG.